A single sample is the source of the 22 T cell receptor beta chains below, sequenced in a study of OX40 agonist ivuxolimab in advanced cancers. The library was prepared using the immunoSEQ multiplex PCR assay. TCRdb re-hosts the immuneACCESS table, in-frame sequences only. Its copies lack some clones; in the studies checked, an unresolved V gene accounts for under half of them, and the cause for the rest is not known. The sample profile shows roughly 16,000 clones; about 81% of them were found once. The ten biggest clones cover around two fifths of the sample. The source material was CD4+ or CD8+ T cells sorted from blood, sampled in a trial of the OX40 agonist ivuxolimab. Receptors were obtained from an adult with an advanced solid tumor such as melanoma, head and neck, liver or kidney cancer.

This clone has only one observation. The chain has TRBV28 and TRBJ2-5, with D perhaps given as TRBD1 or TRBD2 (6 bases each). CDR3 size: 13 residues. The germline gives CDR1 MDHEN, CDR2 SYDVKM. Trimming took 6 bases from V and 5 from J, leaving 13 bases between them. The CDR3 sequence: CASSYREEETQYF. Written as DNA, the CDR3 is TGTGCCAGCAGCTACAGGGAGGAGGAGACCCAGTACTTC.

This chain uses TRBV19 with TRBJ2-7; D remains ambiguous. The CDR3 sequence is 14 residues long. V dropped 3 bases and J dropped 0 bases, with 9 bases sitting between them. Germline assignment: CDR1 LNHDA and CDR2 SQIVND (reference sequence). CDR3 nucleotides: TGTGCCAGTAGTATGGGCACCATCTCCTACGAGCAGTACTTC. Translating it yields CASSMGTISYEQYF.

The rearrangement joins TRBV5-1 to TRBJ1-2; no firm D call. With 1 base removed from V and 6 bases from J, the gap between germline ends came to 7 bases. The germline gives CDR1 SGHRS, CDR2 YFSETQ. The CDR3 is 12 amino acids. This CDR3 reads CASSLLGNGYTF. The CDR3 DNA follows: TGCGCCAGCAGCTTGTTGGGAAATGGCTACACCTTC.

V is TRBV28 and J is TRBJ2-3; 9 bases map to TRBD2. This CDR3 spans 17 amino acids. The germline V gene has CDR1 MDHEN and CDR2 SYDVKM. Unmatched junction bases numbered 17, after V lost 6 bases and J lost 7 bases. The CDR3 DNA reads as TGTGCCAGCAGGGAAACTAGCGGGTGGGAAACAGTGAATACGCAGTATTTT. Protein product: CASRETSGWETVNTQYF.

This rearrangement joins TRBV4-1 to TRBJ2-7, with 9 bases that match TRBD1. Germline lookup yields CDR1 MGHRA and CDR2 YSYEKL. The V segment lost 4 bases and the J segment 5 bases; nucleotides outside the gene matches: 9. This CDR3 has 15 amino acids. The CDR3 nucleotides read TGCGCCAGCAGCCGCGAGGACAGGGGCGTAAACGAGCAGTACTTC. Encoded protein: CASSREDRGVNEQYF.

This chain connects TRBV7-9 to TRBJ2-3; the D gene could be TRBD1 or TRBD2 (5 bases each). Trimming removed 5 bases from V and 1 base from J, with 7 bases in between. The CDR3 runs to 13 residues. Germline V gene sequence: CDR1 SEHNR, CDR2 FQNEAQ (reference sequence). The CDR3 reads CASSLGGTDTQYF. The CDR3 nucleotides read TGTGCCAGCAGCCTGGGGGGCACAGATACGCAGTATTTT.

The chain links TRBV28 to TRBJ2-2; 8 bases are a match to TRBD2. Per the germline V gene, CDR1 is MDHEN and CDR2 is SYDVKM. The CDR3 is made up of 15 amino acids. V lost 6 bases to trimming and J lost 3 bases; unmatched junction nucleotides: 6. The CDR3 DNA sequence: TGTGCCAGCAGAGAGACTAGCGTGGACACCGGGGAGCTGTTTTTT. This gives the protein CASRETSVDTGELFF.

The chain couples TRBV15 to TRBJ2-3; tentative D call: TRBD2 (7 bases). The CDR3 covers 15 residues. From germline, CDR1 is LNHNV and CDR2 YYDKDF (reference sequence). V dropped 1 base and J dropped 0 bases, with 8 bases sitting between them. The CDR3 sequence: CATSRGGGSTDTQYF. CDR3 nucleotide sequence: TGTGCCACCAGCAGAGGGGGGGGCAGCACAGATACGCAGTATTTT.

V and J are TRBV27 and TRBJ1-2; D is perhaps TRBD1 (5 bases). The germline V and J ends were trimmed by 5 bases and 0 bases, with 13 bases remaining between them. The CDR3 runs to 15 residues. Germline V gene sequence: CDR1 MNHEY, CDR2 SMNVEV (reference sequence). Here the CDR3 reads CASSNRDGTNYGYTF. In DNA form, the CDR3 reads TGTGCCAGCAGTAACCGGGACGGAACTAACTATGGCTACACCTTC.

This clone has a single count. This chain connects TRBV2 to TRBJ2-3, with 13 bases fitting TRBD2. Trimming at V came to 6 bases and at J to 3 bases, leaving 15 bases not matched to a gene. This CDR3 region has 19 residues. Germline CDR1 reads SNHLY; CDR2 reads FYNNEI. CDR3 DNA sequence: TGTGCCAGCAGCATCGGACTAGCGGGAGAAAGGGTCGGGACAGATACGCAGTATTTT. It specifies CASSIGLAGERVGTDTQYF.

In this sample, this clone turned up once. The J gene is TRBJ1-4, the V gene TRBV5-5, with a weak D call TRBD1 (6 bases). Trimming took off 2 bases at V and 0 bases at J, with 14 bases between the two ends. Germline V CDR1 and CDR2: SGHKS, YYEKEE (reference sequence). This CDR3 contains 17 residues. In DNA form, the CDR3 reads TGTGCCAGCAGCTTCGGACAGCTAAAAGCAACTAATGAAAAACTGTTTTTT. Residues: CASSFGQLKATNEKLFF.

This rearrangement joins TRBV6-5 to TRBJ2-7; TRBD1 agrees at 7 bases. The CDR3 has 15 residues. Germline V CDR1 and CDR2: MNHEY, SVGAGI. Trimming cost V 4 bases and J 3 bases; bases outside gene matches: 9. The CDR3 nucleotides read TGTGCCAGCAGTTCCGACAGGGAATCAAACTACGAGCAGTACTTC. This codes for CASSSDRESNYEQYF.

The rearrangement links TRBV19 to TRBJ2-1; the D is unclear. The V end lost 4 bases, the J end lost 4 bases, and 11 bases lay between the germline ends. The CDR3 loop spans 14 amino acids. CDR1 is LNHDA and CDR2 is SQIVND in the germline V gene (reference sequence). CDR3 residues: CASSTQTTYNEQFF. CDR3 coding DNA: TGTGCCAGTAGTACCCAGACAACGTACAATGAGCAGTTCTTC.

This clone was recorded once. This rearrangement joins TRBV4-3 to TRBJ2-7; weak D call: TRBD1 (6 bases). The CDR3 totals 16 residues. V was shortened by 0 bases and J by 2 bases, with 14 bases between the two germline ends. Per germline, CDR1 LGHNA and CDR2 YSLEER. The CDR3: CASSQESGTLAYEQYF. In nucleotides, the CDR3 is TGCGCCAGCAGCCAAGAATCCGGGACACTAGCCTACGAGCAGTACTTC.

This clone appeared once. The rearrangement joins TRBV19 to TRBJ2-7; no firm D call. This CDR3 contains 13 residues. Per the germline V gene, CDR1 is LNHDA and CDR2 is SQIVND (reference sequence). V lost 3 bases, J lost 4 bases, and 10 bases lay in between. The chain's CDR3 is CASSIVAAYEQYF. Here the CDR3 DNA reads TGTGCCAGTAGTATCGTCGCAGCTTACGAGCAGTACTTC.

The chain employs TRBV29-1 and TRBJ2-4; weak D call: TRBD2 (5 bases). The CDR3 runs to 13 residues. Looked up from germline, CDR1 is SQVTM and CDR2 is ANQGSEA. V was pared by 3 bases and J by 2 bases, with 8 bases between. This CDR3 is CSVEIGTKNIQYF. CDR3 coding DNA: TGCAGCGTTGAGATCGGGACCAAAAACATTCAGTACTTC.

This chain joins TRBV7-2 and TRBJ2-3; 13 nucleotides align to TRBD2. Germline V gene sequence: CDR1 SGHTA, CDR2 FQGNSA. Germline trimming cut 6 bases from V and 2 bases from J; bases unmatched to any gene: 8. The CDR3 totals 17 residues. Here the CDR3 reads CASRPATSGRFTDTQYF. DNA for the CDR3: TGTGCCAGCAGACCCGCGACTAGCGGGAGGTTCACAGATACGCAGTATTTT.

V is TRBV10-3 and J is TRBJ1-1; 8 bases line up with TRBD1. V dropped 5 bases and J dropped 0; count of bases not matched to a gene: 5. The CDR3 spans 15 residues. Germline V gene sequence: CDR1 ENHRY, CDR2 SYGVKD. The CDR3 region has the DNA TGTGCCATCAGTCAGACAGGGGATATGAACACTGAAGCTTTCTTT. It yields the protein CAISQTGDMNTEAFF.

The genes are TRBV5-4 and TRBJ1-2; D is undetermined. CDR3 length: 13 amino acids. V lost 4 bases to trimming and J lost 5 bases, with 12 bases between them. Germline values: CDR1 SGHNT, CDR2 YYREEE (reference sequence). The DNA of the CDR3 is TGTGCCAGCAGCACTAGACGGCCATATGGCTACACCTTC. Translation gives CASSTRRPYGYTF.

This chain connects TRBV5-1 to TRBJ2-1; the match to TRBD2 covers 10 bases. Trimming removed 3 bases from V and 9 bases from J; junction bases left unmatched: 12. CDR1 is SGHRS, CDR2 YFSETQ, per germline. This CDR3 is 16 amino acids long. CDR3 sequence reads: CASSWASGSSYSEQFF. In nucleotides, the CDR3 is TGCGCCAGCAGCTGGGCTAGCGGGAGTTCCTACTCTGAGCAGTTCTTC. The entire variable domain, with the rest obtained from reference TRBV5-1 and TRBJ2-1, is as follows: KAGVTQTPRYLIKTRGQQVTLSCSPISGHRSVSWYQQTPGQGLQFLFEYFSETQRNKGNFPGRFSGRQFSNSRSEMNVSTLELGDSALYLCASSWASGSSYSEQFFGPGTRLTVL.

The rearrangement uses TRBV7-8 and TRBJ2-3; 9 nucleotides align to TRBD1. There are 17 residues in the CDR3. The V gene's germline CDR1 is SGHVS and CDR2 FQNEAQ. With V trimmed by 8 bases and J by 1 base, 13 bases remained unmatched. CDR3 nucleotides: TGTGCCAGCGCTACCCCGAGTGGGGACAGGGGCACAGATACGCAGTATTTT. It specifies CASATPSGDRGTDTQYF.

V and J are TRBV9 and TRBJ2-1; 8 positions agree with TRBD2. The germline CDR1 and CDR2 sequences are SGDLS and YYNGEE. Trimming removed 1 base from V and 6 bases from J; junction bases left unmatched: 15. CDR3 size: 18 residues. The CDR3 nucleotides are TGTGCCAGCAGCGTAACGGACATATCGGGAGGGCTTGGCAATGAGCAGTTCTTC. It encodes CASSVTDISGGLGNEQFF.